The 32 T cell receptor beta chains given below trace back to one sample, sequenced in a study of cytomegalovirus exposure and HLA in healthy donors. The protocol was immunoSEQ multiplex PCR, while the TCRdb copy is restricted to in-frame clones and leaves out a portion. The data contain about 240,000 clones, approximately 83% of them singletons. Sequencing was done on a sample of PBMCs. These receptors were obtained from a woman aged 25 to 39 in good health and CMV-seropositive.

This clone appeared once. V usage is TRBV11-3 and J usage is TRBJ2-2; D unresolved. This CDR3 contains 14 residues. Germline V gene data show CDR1 as SGHNT and CDR2 as YENEEA. The V end was cut by 5 bases, the J end by 2 bases, with 9 bases between. CDR3 sequence reads: CASSPERNTGELFF. The CDR3 DNA sequence: TGTGCCAGCAGCCCGGAGCGTAACACCGGGGAGCTGTTTTTT.

This clone was recorded only once. The chain employs TRBV27 and TRBJ2-7; 10 nucleotides line up with TRBD1. The CDR3 extends over 14 amino acids. CDR1 is MNHEY, CDR2 SMNVEV, per germline (reference sequence). Trimming at V came to 8 bases and at J to 6 bases, leaving 10 bases not matched to a gene. This CDR3 reads CASSPGTGEGEQYF. The CDR3 region has the DNA TGTGCCAGCTCCCCCGGGACAGGGGAAGGCGAGCAGTACTTC.

This clone occurred a few times. The chain joins TRBV6-1 to TRBJ2-5, with D tentatively TRBD2 (5 bases). Germline CDR1 MNHNS, CDR2 SASEGT. V gave up 6 bases and J gave up 5 bases, with 13 bases separating them. The CDR3 runs 13 residues. The CDR3 loop is CASRPGISETQYF. CDR3 in DNA: TGTGCCAGCAGACCGGGGATATCCGAGACCCAGTACTTC.

The V and J genes are TRBV2 and TRBJ2-5, with D perhaps TRBD2 (6 bases). CDR1 and CDR2 from the germline V gene are SNHLY and FYNNEI. The CDR3 loop spans 15 amino acids. V dropped 2 bases and J dropped 1 base, with 11 bases sitting between them. CDR3 sequence (DNA): TGTGCCAGCAGTGAACCCCTAGCGCTCCAAGAGACCCAGTACTTC. It translates to CASSEPLALQETQYF. Looking up the rest from reference TRBV2 and TRBJ2-5 gives the full variable domain: EPEVTQTPSHQVTQMGQEVILRCVPISNHLYFYWYRQILGQKVEFLVSFYNNEISEKSEIFDDQFSVERPDGSNFTLKIRSTKLEDSAMYFCASSEPLALQETQYFGPGTRLLVL.

This clone was found once. This sequence joins TRBV15 and TRBJ2-7, with 8 bases fitting TRBD2. This CDR3 is 16 amino acids long. With 1 base clipped from V and 3 bases from J, the junction kept 8 bases outside the gene matches. Germline CDR1 and CDR2: LNHNV and YYDKDF (reference sequence). CDR3 bases: TGTGCCACCAGCAGAGCATCCGGGGGGGCCAACTACGAGCAGTACTTC. Its protein product is CATSRASGGANYEQYF. Variable domain in full (rest from reference TRBV15 and TRBJ2-7): DAMVIQNPRYQVTQFGKPVTLSCSQTLNHNVMYWYQQKSSQAPKLLFHYYDKDFNNEADTPDNFQSRRPNTSFCFLDIRSPGLGDTAMYLCATSRASGGANYEQYFGPGTRLTVT.

J is TRBJ2-7 and V is TRBV19, with a possible D match to TRBD1 (5 bases). The CDR3 has 14 residues. CDR1 is LNHDA and CDR2 is SQIVND in the germline V gene (reference sequence). V lost 5 bases, J lost 6 bases, and 17 bases lay in between. CDR3 sequence: CASSPQGRGTEQYF. DNA of the CDR3: TGTGCCAGTAGTCCCCAGGGTAGGGGCACCGAGCAGTACTTC.

This chain uses TRBV10-3 with TRBJ2-1; TRBD1 matches 9 bases. Germline-derived CDR1 and CDR2 are ENHRY and SYGVKD. Unmatched junction bases numbered 4, after V lost 8 bases and J lost 5 bases. The CDR3 totals 13 residues. The CDR3 loop reads CAIQDRGDNEQFF. The CDR3 DNA sequence: TGTGCCATCCAGGACAGGGGTGACAATGAGCAGTTCTTC.

The V and J genes are TRBV30 and TRBJ2-7; D possibly corresponds to TRBD1 (5 bases). This CDR3 comprises 15 residues. Germline V gene sequence: CDR1 GTSNPN, CDR2 SVGIG (reference sequence). V lost 3 bases and J 0 bases, leaving 15 bases between the germline ends. CDR3: CAWSVISDSSYEQYF. DNA of the CDR3: TGTGCCTGGAGCGTTATATCAGACAGCTCCTACGAGCAGTACTTC.

The J gene is TRBJ2-1, the V gene TRBV10-3, with 9 bases that match TRBD1. Germline values: CDR1 ENHRY, CDR2 SYGVKD. With V trimmed by 4 bases and J by 1 base, 11 bases remained unmatched. This CDR3 is 18 amino acids long. CDR3 residues: CAISVIRQGVESYNEQFF. DNA for the CDR3: TGTGCCATCAGTGTGATAAGACAGGGGGTCGAATCCTACAATGAGCAGTTCTTC.

The rearrangement uses TRBV27 and TRBJ2-1; 7 nucleotides agree with TRBD1. Looked up from germline, CDR1 is MNHEY and CDR2 is SMNVEV (reference sequence). Trimming took 4 bases from V and 8 from J; bases not matched to a gene: 5. The CDR3 spans 13 residues. CDR3: CASSWDSWDEQFF. As DNA, the CDR3 is TGTGCCAGCAGTTGGGACAGCTGGGATGAGCAGTTCTTC.

V is TRBV6-5 and J is TRBJ2-2; 11 nucleotides match TRBD1. The CDR3 spans 15 residues. Germline V gives CDR1 MNHEY, CDR2 SVGAGI. V lost 6 bases and J lost 4; bases outside the gene matches: 4. The CDR3 region is CASSTDRGRTGELFF. The CDR3 nucleotides read TGTGCCAGCAGCACGGACAGGGGGCGCACCGGGGAGCTGTTTTTT.

V is TRBV27 and J is TRBJ2-1; D is unresolved. The V end lost 5 bases, the J end lost 10 bases, and 9 bases lay between the germline ends. The germline V gene has CDR1 MNHEY and CDR2 SMNVEV (reference sequence). This CDR3 is 11 amino acids long. CDR3 loop: CASSRGVEQFF. CDR3 nucleotide sequence: TGTGCCAGCAGTCGAGGTGTGGAGCAGTTCTTC.

The CDR3 reads CASNGGGRYYNEQFF. For the CDR3, the DNA is TGTGCCAGCAATGGGGGAGGGCGTTACTACAATGAGCAGTTCTTC. V gene TRBV14 combines with J gene TRBJ2-1; 7 nucleotides align to TRBD2. The CDR3 has 15 amino acids. The germline V gene has CDR1 SGHDN and CDR2 FVKESK. V lost 7 bases, J lost 3 bases, and 9 bases stayed unmatched. The full variable domain, completed using reference TRBV14 and TRBJ2-1, is EAGVTQFPSHSVIEKGQTVTLRCDPISGHDNLYWYRRVMGKEIKFLLHFVKESKQDESGMPNNRFLAERTGGTYSTLKVQPAELEDSGVYFCASNGGGRYYNEQFFGPGTRLTVL.

The genes are TRBV2 and TRBJ2-1, with D hard to call. CDR1 is SNHLY, CDR2 FYNNEI, per germline. CDR3 length: 14 amino acids. The germline V and J ends were trimmed by 3 bases and 10 bases, with 16 bases remaining between them. The DNA for the CDR3 is TGTGCCAGCAGTGATGCGTACTCGAAGCCGGAGCAGTTCTTC. It specifies CASSDAYSKPEQFF.

This chain connects TRBV5-1 to TRBJ2-7; D may be TRBD2 (8 bases). Deletions cut 4 bases from V and 0 bases from J, with 17 bases between. CDR1 SGHRS and CDR2 YFSETQ come from the germline V gene. The CDR3 totals 16 residues. CDR3 residues: CASSHTGGTASYEQYF. The CDR3 DNA sequence: TGCGCCAGCAGCCATACGGGGGGGACAGCCTCCTACGAGCAGTACTTC.

The count of this clone is one. The chain has TRBV6-1 and TRBJ1-5, with a tentative D call TRBD1 (6 bases). The CDR3 covers 16 residues. CDR1 and CDR2 (germline): MNHNS, SASEGT. Between the trimmed V and J ends, which lost 0 bases and 11 bases, there was a span of 20 bases. The CDR3 nucleotides read TGTGCCAGCAGTGAAGCTCTTACAGCGGGGGCAATGACCCAGCATTTT. It yields the protein CASSEALTAGAMTQHF.

In the case of this clone: The identical CDR3 is also encoded by other nucleotide sequences in the sample. This chain uses TRBV7-9 with TRBJ2-7, with TRBD1 identical over 9 bases. The length of the CDR3 is 14 residues. From germline, CDR1 is SEHNR and CDR2 FQNEAQ (reference sequence). V shed 5 bases and J 4 bases; nucleotides not matched to a gene: 6. The CDR3 nucleotides read TGTGCCAGCAGCCCCCGGGACAGGGCGTACGAGCAGTACTTC. It translates to CASSPRDRAYEQYF.

The V call is TRBV5-4, the J call TRBJ2-1; 9 bases match TRBD2. CDR3 length: 14 amino acids. Unmatched junction bases numbered 2, after V lost 0 bases and J lost 7 bases. Germline V CDR1 and CDR2: SGHNT, YYREEE (reference sequence). The CDR3 spells CASSLGLAANEQFF. CDR3 in DNA: TGTGCCAGCAGCTTGGGACTAGCGGCTAATGAGCAGTTCTTC.

The rearrangement uses TRBV28 and TRBJ1-2, with D tentatively TRBD1 (5 bases). CDR1 is MDHEN, CDR2 SYDVKM, per germline. Trimming took off 5 bases at V and 1 base at J, with 8 bases between the two ends. This CDR3 region has 13 residues. CDR3 sequence reads: CASSMQGNYGYTF. DNA of the CDR3: TGTGCCAGCAGTATGCAGGGTAACTATGGCTACACCTTC.

About this clone itself: Other DNA variants within this sample encode the same CDR3. The chain uses TRBV6-6 and TRBJ2-2; the D gene is possibly TRBD2 (6 bases). The CDR3 is 14 amino acids. The germline V and J ends were trimmed by 1 base and 4 bases, with 7 bases remaining between them. The V gene's germline CDR1 is MNHNY and CDR2 SVGAGI (reference sequence). The CDR3 reads CASSYWGGTGELFF. In nucleotides, the CDR3 is TGTGCCAGCAGTTACTGGGGAGGCACCGGGGAGCTGTTTTTT.

This chain uses TRBV6-1 with TRBJ1-1, with TRBD1 matching over 9 bases. J was trimmed by 3 bases and V by 8 bases; bases with no gene match: 10. CDR1 and CDR2 from the germline V gene are MNHNS and SASEGT. The CDR3 totals 15 residues. Here the CDR3 reads CASCGTGILYTEAFF. CDR3 in DNA: TGTGCCAGCTGCGGGACAGGGATTCTGTACACTGAAGCTTTCTTT.

This clone has just one count. V is TRBV30 and J is TRBJ1-1; D is unclear. In germline, CDR1 is GTSNPN, CDR2 SVGIG (reference sequence). This CDR3 spans 14 amino acids. Trimming stripped 0 bases from V and 3 bases from J, with 11 bases between. The CDR3 is CAWSVLNSDTEAFF. The CDR3 coding sequence is TGTGCCTGGAGTGTACTGAACTCGGACACTGAAGCTTTCTTT.

This rearrangement joins TRBV6-1 to TRBJ2-2; D might be TRBD2 (5 bases). V dropped 4 bases and J dropped 0 bases, with 9 bases sitting between them. CDR3 length equals 15 residues. In germline, CDR1 is MNHNS, CDR2 SASEGT. DNA for the CDR3: TGTGCCAGCAGTGGGACGGGAACGAACACCGGGGAGCTGTTTTTT. Translation: CASSGTGTNTGELFF.

The chain carries TRBV10-3 and TRBJ2-7; D gene ambiguous. Germline CDR1 and CDR2: ENHRY and SYGVKD. V was clipped by 3 bases and J by 3 bases, with 6 bases between them. The CDR3 loop spans 12 amino acids. CDR3 nucleotides: TGTGCCATCAGTGATGGAGTCTACGAGCAGTACTTC. It yields the protein CAISDGVYEQYF.

The chain recombines TRBV6-1 with TRBJ2-2; 7 nucleotides agree with TRBD2. This CDR3 region has 14 residues. Germline V lookup: CDR1 MNHNS, CDR2 SASEGT. The junction had 4 bases not matched to a gene; V was cut back by 6 bases and J by 3 bases. The CDR3 bases are TGTGCCAGCAGGAAACTAGCGTACACCGGGGAGCTGTTTTTT. Protein: CASRKLAYTGELFF.

This rearrangement joins TRBV5-6 to TRBJ2-3; D might be TRBD2 (5 bases). Trimming took off 4 bases at V and 4 bases at J, with 10 bases between the two ends. This CDR3 region has 13 residues. CDR1 and CDR2 from the germline V gene are SGHDT and YYEEEE. The CDR3 region is CASSQMRADTQYF. The CDR3 nucleotides read TGTGCCAGCAGCCAAATGAGGGCAGATACGCAGTATTTT.

The genes are TRBV5-1 and TRBJ2-3, with TRBD2 matching over 8 bases. CDR1 and CDR2 from the germline V gene are SGHRS and YFSETQ. This CDR3 contains 16 residues. V shed 0 bases and J 4 bases; nucleotides not matched to a gene: 7. The CDR3: CASSLAGGRSADTQYF. DNA for the CDR3: TGCGCCAGCAGCTTGGCGGGAGGGCGTTCCGCAGATACGCAGTATTTT.

The table lists this clone with a few counts. This chain uses TRBV15 with TRBJ1-4; D remains ambiguous. The CDR3 covers 16 residues. Deletions cut 1 base from V and 4 bases from J, with 13 bases between. Germline values: CDR1 LNHNV, CDR2 YYDKDF (reference sequence). CDR3 sequence: CATSRGGSAFNEKLFF. The CDR3 bases are TGTGCCACCAGCAGAGGAGGGTCGGCCTTTAATGAAAAACTGTTTTTT.

The genes are TRBV25-1 and TRBJ1-2, with TRBD1 matching 8 bases. The CDR3 is made up of 16 amino acids. The V and J ends lost 0 bases and 4 bases, in that order; junction bases with no gene match: 7. Germline values: CDR1 MGHDK, CDR2 SYGVNS. CDR3 protein: CASSEYTIQGAYGYTF. As DNA, the CDR3 is TGTGCCAGCAGTGAATATACAATCCAGGGGGCCTATGGCTACACCTTC.

The chain has TRBV5-1 and TRBJ2-1; maybe TRBD2 (6 bases). V dropped 3 bases and J dropped 4 bases, with 11 bases sitting between them. Germline V lookup: CDR1 SGHRS, CDR2 YFSETQ. CDR3 length equals 14 residues. CDR3 in amino acids: CASSSSAPYNEQFF. CDR3 nucleotide sequence: TGCGCCAGCAGCTCTAGCGCACCTTACAATGAGCAGTTCTTC.

The chain has TRBV6-5 and TRBJ2-1; D might be TRBD2 (6 bases). The CDR3 sequence is 13 residues long. Germline V gene lookup returns CDR1 MNHEY and CDR2 SVGAGI. V was shortened by 2 bases and J by 7 bases, with 9 bases between the two germline ends. CDR3 nucleotide sequence: TGTGCCAGCAGTTACACTAGCCGGAATGAGCAGTTCTTC. This translates into CASSYTSRNEQFF.

The V and J genes are TRBV28 and TRBJ2-1, with 10 bases fitting TRBD2. V was pared by 4 bases and J by 8 bases, with 11 bases of the junction left unmatched. This CDR3 has 16 amino acids. Germline CDR1 MDHEN, CDR2 SYDVKM. The CDR3 nucleotides are TGTGCCAGCAGTTCGATAGCTAGCGGGAGTAGACATGAGCAGTTCTTC. Translated: CASSSIASGSRHEQFF.